The 4 T cell receptor beta chains below all came from one sample that was sequenced in a study of T cell responses to AZD1222 COVID-19 vaccine. Measured with immunoSEQ multiplex PCR; TCRdb has only the in-frame clones, and not every one. The data show some 120,000 clones, roughly 88% seen once. The sequencing used peripheral blood, collected on day 0 of MenACWY control vaccination. These receptors were collected from an adult in good health.

Only a few counts were recorded for this clone. The chain joins TRBV6-5 to TRBJ2-7, with TRBD2 matching 9 bases. V shed 5 bases, J shed 4 bases, and the junction held 6 bases outside the gene matches. Germline loops: CDR1 MNHEY, CDR2 SVGAGI. This CDR3 comprises 14 residues. The CDR3 reads CASSIAGARYEQYF. The CDR3 DNA reads as TGTGCCAGCAGTATAGCGGGAGCGCGTTACGAGCAGTACTTC.

This sequence joins TRBV5-6 and TRBJ2-2, with 10 bases lining up with TRBD2. The V gene's germline CDR1 is SGHDT and CDR2 YYEEEE. V lost 4 bases to trimming and J lost 6 bases; unmatched junction nucleotides: 9. The CDR3 has 16 amino acids. The CDR3 reads CASSTVAGGKSGELFF. CDR3 nucleotide sequence: TGTGCCAGCAGCACCGTAGCGGGGGGCAAATCCGGGGAGCTGTTTTTT.

The chain employs TRBV6-5 and TRBJ2-5, with 9 nucleotides matching TRBD2. CDR1 MNHEY and CDR2 SVGAGI come from the germline V gene. The V segment lost 6 bases and the J segment 4 bases; nucleotides outside the gene matches: 6. The length of the CDR3 is 14 residues. For the CDR3, the DNA is TGTGCCAGCAGGGGTAGCGGGAGTCCAGAGACCCAGTACTTC. This gives the protein CASRGSGSPETQYF.

The chain couples TRBV6-5 to TRBJ1-1; D not resolved. From germline, CDR1 is MNHEY and CDR2 SVGAGI. V shed 7 bases and J shed 5 bases, with 14 bases lying between them. CDR3 length: 13 residues. CDR3 loop: CASNNRPGTEAFF. The CDR3 DNA reads as TGTGCCAGCAATAACAGACCGGGGACTGAAGCTTTCTTT.